A selection of T cell receptor beta chains follows, all from one sample in a study of immune cell composition in non-small cell lung cancer. Sequenced by immunoSEQ multiplex PCR; TCRdb stores in-frame clones only, minus some. The sample lists about 4,800 clones; approximately 80% were seen once. Material: lung tumor tissue. These receptors all come from a human donor with non-small cell lung cancer. Each CDR3 is given with its conserved first and last residue. Each record gives: V gene, J gene, D gene, CDR3 protein. A D gene is named only where the DNA matches it firmly.

V gene: TRBV28; J gene: TRBJ2-1; D gene: TRBD1; CDR3 protein: CASSFPGQVYNEQFF
V gene: TRBV6-5; J gene: TRBJ1-2; D gene: TRBD1; CDR3 protein: CASSLAGTGMGYTF
V gene: TRBV5-1; J gene: TRBJ2-6; D gene: .; CDR3 protein: CASSWMGPRGAHSGANVLTF
V gene: TRBV18; J gene: TRBJ2-6; D gene: TRBD1; CDR3 protein: CASSAKRDSLSGANVLTF
V gene: TRBV28; J gene: TRBJ2-7; D gene: TRBD1; CDR3 protein: CASSLYGTGTGHDEQYF
V gene: TRBV4-3; J gene: TRBJ1-1; D gene: TRBD1; CDR3 protein: CASSQVAGGGTEAFF
V gene: TRBV2; J gene: TRBJ2-1; D gene: .; CDR3 protein: CASSEEVWVDEQFF
V gene: TRBV11-1; J gene: TRBJ2-3; D gene: TRBD2; CDR3 protein: CASSFTAGGARTDTQYF
V gene: TRBV4-2; J gene: TRBJ1-1; D gene: .; CDR3 protein: CASIGNRGEAFF
V gene: TRBV15; J gene: TRBJ2-1; D gene: .; CDR3 protein: CATSKGSNRNEQFF
V gene: TRBV10-2; J gene: TRBJ2-7; D gene: .; CDR3 protein: CASSFPGSPSYEQYF
V gene: TRBV7-3; J gene: TRBJ1-1; D gene: .; CDR3 protein: CASSPGQSTEAFF
V gene: TRBV5-1; J gene: TRBJ2-3; D gene: .; CDR3 protein: CASSLATLLADTQYF
V gene: TRBV5-4; J gene: TRBJ2-3; D gene: TRBD2; CDR3 protein: CASSSGGATDTQYF
V gene: TRBV5-6; J gene: TRBJ1-2; D gene: .; CDR3 protein: CASSLFGGMRNYGYTF
V gene: TRBV5-1; J gene: TRBJ1-2; D gene: TRBD1; CDR3 protein: CASSLAGGSGYTF
V gene: TRBV27; J gene: TRBJ2-2; D gene: .; CDR3 protein: CASSTRGHITGELFF
V gene: TRBV6-1; J gene: TRBJ1-1; D gene: .; CDR3 protein: CASSPSWGAKTEAFF
V gene: TRBV7-2; J gene: TRBJ1-5; D gene: .; CDR3 protein: CASSQTGGGNQPQHF
V gene: TRBV5-5; J gene: TRBJ2-4; D gene: .; CDR3 protein: CASSLDRSEKNIQYF
V gene: TRBV7-1; J gene: TRBJ2-7; D gene: .; CDR3 protein: CASSSGPNYEQYF
V gene: TRBV28; J gene: TRBJ2-4; D gene: .; CDR3 protein: CASSYDSPGAKNIQYF
V gene: TRBV9; J gene: TRBJ1-6; D gene: TRBD1; CDR3 protein: CASSGGQGYSPLHF
V gene: TRBV4-2; J gene: TRBJ2-7; D gene: .; CDR3 protein: CASSQGLVSYEQYF
V gene: TRBV6-6; J gene: TRBJ1-3; D gene: .; CDR3 protein: CASSDFSGNTIYF
V gene: TRBV2; J gene: TRBJ1-5; D gene: .; CDR3 protein: CASSEDSQDYQPQHF
V gene: TRBV27; J gene: TRBJ2-5; D gene: TRBD1; CDR3 protein: CASSLYRTGRDQYF
V gene: TRBV7-6; J gene: TRBJ2-2; D gene: .; CDR3 protein: CASSLDGALYTGELFF
V gene: TRBV29-1; J gene: TRBJ2-7; D gene: TRBD2; CDR3 protein: CSVEAGGSYEQYF
V gene: TRBV11-2; J gene: TRBJ1-1; D gene: .; CDR3 protein: CASSLGVNTEAFF
V gene: TRBV11-3; J gene: TRBJ1-2; D gene: .; CDR3 protein: CASSLALTDSLYTF